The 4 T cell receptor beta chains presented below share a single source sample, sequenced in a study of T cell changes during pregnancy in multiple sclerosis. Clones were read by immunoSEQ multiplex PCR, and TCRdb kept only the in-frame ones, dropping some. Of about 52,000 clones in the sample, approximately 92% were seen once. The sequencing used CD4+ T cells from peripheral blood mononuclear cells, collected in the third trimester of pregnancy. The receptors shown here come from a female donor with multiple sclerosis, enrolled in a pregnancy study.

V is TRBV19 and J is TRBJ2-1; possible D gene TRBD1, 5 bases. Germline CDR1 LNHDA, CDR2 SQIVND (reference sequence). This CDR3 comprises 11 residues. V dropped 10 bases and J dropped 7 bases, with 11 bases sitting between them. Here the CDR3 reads CAIDSENEQFF. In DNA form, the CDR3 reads TGTGCCATTGACAGTGAAAATGAGCAGTTCTTC.

CDR3 sequence reads: CAIRTSGGGQETQYF. CDR3 nucleotides: TGTGCCATACGGACTAGCGGGGGGGGACAAGAGACCCAGTACTTC. The chain has TRBV10-3 and TRBJ2-5, with TRBD2 identical over 15 bases. Trimming took 9 bases from V and 2 from J; bases not matched to a gene: 4. The CDR3 sequence is 15 residues long. Germline assignment: CDR1 ENHRY and CDR2 SYGVKD.

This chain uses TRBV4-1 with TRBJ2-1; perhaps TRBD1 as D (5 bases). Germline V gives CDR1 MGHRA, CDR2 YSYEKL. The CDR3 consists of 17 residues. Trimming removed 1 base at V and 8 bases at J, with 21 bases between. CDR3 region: CASSQGPTVGPADEQFF. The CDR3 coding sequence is TGCGCCAGCAGCCAAGGCCCGACCGTGGGGCCTGCGGATGAGCAGTTCTTC.

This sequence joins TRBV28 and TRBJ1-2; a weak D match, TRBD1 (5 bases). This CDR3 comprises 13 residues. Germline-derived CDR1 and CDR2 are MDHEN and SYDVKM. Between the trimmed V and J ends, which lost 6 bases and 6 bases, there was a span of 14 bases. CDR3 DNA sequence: TGTGCCAGCAGCCAACCAGGGAGGCATGGCTACACCTTC. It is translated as CASSQPGRHGYTF.